The 27 T cell receptor beta chains given below trace back to one sample, sequenced in a study of blood T cell repertoires in COVID-19. Using immunoSEQ multiplex PCR, the repertoire was profiled, and TCRdb retains in-frame clones only, with some absent. The sample consists of 350,000 to 400,000 clones, approximately 89% of them appearing once. The sequenced material came from PBMCs or T cells enriched from blood (not recorded which). Receptor source: a woman aged 40 to 49 who had been exposed to COVID-19.

The CDR3 loop reads CASSELAGLTGELFF. In nucleotides, the CDR3 is TGTGCCAGCAGTGAACTAGCGGGACTCACCGGGGAGCTGTTTTTT. V gene TRBV2 combines with J gene TRBJ2-2; 9 bases line up with TRBD2. The germline V gene has CDR1 SNHLY and CDR2 FYNNEI. The CDR3 loop spans 15 amino acids. V lost 2 bases to trimming and J lost 4 bases; unmatched junction nucleotides: 2.

This clone was seen just once. The chain links TRBV24-1 to TRBJ2-1; 10 bases are shared with TRBD2. This CDR3 has 15 residues. Germline V gene data show CDR1 as KGHDR and CDR2 as SFDVKD. V shed 3 bases, J shed 6 bases, and the junction held 4 bases outside the gene matches. Here the CDR3 DNA reads TGTGCCACCAGTGATAATAGCGGGAGGTTCAATGAGCAGTTCTTC. Translation: CATSDNSGRFNEQFF.

The chain's CDR3 is CASSRDSNQPQHF. CDR3 coding DNA: TGTGCCAGCAGTCGGGATAGCAATCAGCCCCAGCATTTT. This chain uses TRBV6-2 or TRBV6-3 with TRBJ1-5, with D unclear. The V gene's germline CDR1 is MNHEY and CDR2 SVGEGT. The CDR3 consists of 13 residues. V lost 5 bases, J lost 0 bases, and 5 bases lay in between.

This clone was counted once. This chain uses TRBV7-6 with TRBJ2-2, with no clear D. Looked up from germline, CDR1 is SGHVS and CDR2 is FNYEAQ. The V and J ends lost 5 bases and 1 base respectively, with 14 bases between them. The CDR3 runs 16 residues. The CDR3 nucleotides read TGTGCCAGCAGCGTTAGGATAACAGAGAACACCGGGGAGCTGTTTTTT. The encoded protein is CASSVRITENTGELFF.

This clone appeared once. The genes are TRBV7-8 and TRBJ2-7; possibly TRBD2 for D (6 bases). V shed 1 base and J shed 3 bases, with 19 bases lying between them. Germline V lookup: CDR1 SGHVS, CDR2 FQNEAQ. The CDR3 is 17 amino acids. Here the CDR3 DNA reads TGTGCCAGCAGCTTAGTCCGTTCGGGGCTAGCGAGCTACGAGCAGTACTTC. Translated: CASSLVRSGLASYEQYF. Full variable domain (outside the CDR3, taken from reference TRBV7-8 and TRBJ2-7): GAGVSQSPRYKVAKRGQDVALRCDPISGHVSLFWYQQALGQGPEFLTYFQNEAQLDKSGLPSDRFFAERPEGSVSTLKIQRTQQEDSAVYLCASSLVRSGLASYEQYFGPGTRLTVT.

A single count supports this clone. The genes are TRBV24-1 and TRBJ2-1; the D gene is possibly TRBD2 (5 bases). Germline V lookup: CDR1 KGHDR, CDR2 SFDVKD. Deletions cut 6 bases from V and 6 bases from J, with 11 bases between. This CDR3 contains 13 residues. The CDR3: CATSLREFNEQFF. The DNA for the CDR3 is TGTGCCACCAGTTTGAGGGAATTCAATGAGCAGTTCTTC.

The rearrangement uses TRBV6-5 and TRBJ1-5; D gene unclear. Germline-derived CDR1 and CDR2 are MNHEY and SVGAGI. V gave up 2 bases and J gave up 6 bases, with 11 bases separating them. This CDR3 is built from 14 residues. CDR3 sequence reads: CASSYGSAGQPQHF. The CDR3 DNA reads TGTGCCAGCAGTTACGGGTCGGCGGGTCAGCCCCAGCATTTT.

As DNA, the CDR3 is TGTGCCAGCAGTTTGATCGGGGTCGTGGGACAAATTAACACTGAAGCTTTCTTT. Its protein product is CASSLIGVVGQINTEAFF. The V call is TRBV27, the J call TRBJ1-1, with a weak D call TRBD1 (6 bases). The CDR3 is made up of 18 amino acids. Trimming left V 3 bases short and J 2 bases short, with 22 bases between. Germline V gene sequence: CDR1 MNHEY, CDR2 SMNVEV (reference sequence).

The chain combines TRBV6-2 or TRBV6-3 with TRBJ2-3, with D possibly matching TRBD1 (6 bases). The CDR3 totals 16 residues. Per the germline V gene, CDR1 is MNHEY and CDR2 is SVGEGT. Trimming stripped 5 bases from V and 1 base from J, with 16 bases between. CDR3 in DNA: TGTGCCAGCAGTCCCCGAGGGGGAGTCGGCACAGATACGCAGTATTTT. It yields the protein CASSPRGGVGTDTQYF.

Here the CDR3 reads CASSLTPRENTEAFF. The CDR3 bases are TGTGCCAGCAGCCTGACACCCCGGGAGAACACTGAAGCTTTCTTT. V gene TRBV5-5 combines with J gene TRBJ1-1, with D unclear. With 4 bases removed from V and 1 base from J, the gap between germline ends came to 14 bases. Germline-derived CDR1 and CDR2 are SGHKS and YYEKEE (reference sequence). This CDR3 is built from 15 residues.

The chain employs TRBV9 and TRBJ2-5; 7 bases fit TRBD2. V gave up 4 bases and J gave up 1 base; unmatched junction bases: 7. Germline CDR1 and CDR2: SGDLS and YYNGEE. There are 15 residues in the CDR3. The CDR3 nucleotides are TGTGCCAGCAGCTATGGGGGGGTTCCCCAAGAGACCCAGTACTTC. It is translated as CASSYGGVPQETQYF.

CDR3 loop: CATRQGAILHSNQPQHF. In nucleotides, the CDR3 is TGTGCCACGCGCCAGGGGGCCATACTCCATAGCAATCAGCCCCAGCATTTT. V usage is TRBV10-3 and J usage is TRBJ1-5; 8 nucleotides align to TRBD1. The trim removed 10 bases at V and 0 bases at J, leaving 14 bases unmatched. The CDR3 totals 17 residues. The V gene's germline CDR1 is ENHRY and CDR2 SYGVKD.

The chain carries TRBV6-6 and TRBJ2-1, with 7 bases that match TRBD1. The ends lost 6 bases at V and 9 bases at J; junction bases unmatched: 8. Germline CDR1 is MNHNY and CDR2 is SVGAGI (reference sequence). This CDR3 is 13 amino acids long. The CDR3 here is CASSSQGLGEQFF. CDR3 DNA: TGTGCCAGCAGCTCACAGGGGTTAGGTGAGCAGTTCTTC.

V gene TRBV18 combines with J gene TRBJ1-1; D perhaps matches TRBD1 (6 bases). V lost 2 bases and J lost 2, with 9 bases in between. This CDR3 has 14 residues. Germline V CDR1 and CDR2: KGHSH, LQKENI. The CDR3 loop is CASSPSTGNTEAFF. CDR3 in DNA: TGTGCCAGCTCACCATCGACAGGTAACACTGAAGCTTTCTTT.

The chain couples TRBV5-6 to TRBJ2-3, with a tentative D call TRBD2 (5 bases). The V gene's germline CDR1 is SGHDT and CDR2 YYEEEE. V lost 2 bases to trimming and J lost 0 bases, with 13 bases between them. This CDR3 comprises 16 residues. The CDR3 DNA reads TGTGCCAGCAGCTTAGTAGGAGCGGTAAGCACAGATACGCAGTATTTT. Translating it yields CASSLVGAVSTDTQYF.

V is TRBV6-2 or TRBV6-3 and J is TRBJ2-5, with D possibly matching TRBD2 (6 bases). Germline assignment: CDR1 MNHEY and CDR2 SVGEGT. The CDR3 sequence is 14 residues long. Trimming cost V 6 bases and J 3 bases, with 14 bases left between them. The CDR3 is CASSQSGRKETQYF. CDR3 nucleotides: TGTGCCAGCAGCCAATCAGGGAGGAAAGAGACCCAGTACTTC.

This chain connects TRBV7-2 to TRBJ2-7; possibly TRBD2 for D (6 bases). The CDR3 runs 15 residues. The V gene's germline CDR1 is SGHTA and CDR2 FQGNSA. The V end was cut by 4 bases, the J end by 0 bases, with 13 bases between. CDR3: CASSSSGLSSYEQYF. CDR3 coding DNA: TGTGCCAGCAGCTCAAGCGGGCTCAGCTCCTACGAGCAGTACTTC.

This chain connects TRBV15 to TRBJ2-3, with 7 positions matching TRBD2. The CDR3 length is 15 residues. Trimming removed 3 bases from V and 0 bases from J; junction bases left unmatched: 3. CDR1 is LNHNV and CDR2 is YYDKDF in the germline V gene (reference sequence). The CDR3 coding sequence is TGTGCCACCAGCAGGGAGCGGGGAAGCACAGATACGCAGTATTTT. Its protein product is CATSRERGSTDTQYF. Full variable domain (missing parts from reference TRBV15 and TRBJ2-3): DAMVIQNPRYQVTQFGKPVTLSCSQTLNHNVMYWYQQKSSQAPKLLFHYYDKDFNNEADTPDNFQSRRPNTSFCFLDIRSPGLGDTAMYLCATSRERGSTDTQYFGPGTRLTVL.

This chain joins TRBV19 and TRBJ1-4; 9 bases are a match to TRBD1. The length of the CDR3 is 15 residues. V lost 6 bases, J lost 6 bases, and 8 bases stayed unmatched. Germline V lookup: CDR1 LNHDA, CDR2 SQIVND (reference sequence). CDR3 region: CASRPTGTGYEKLFF. The CDR3 DNA reads TGTGCCAGTAGGCCCACCGGGACAGGGTATGAAAAACTGTTTTTT.

The table lists this clone with a count of one. This chain joins TRBV24-1 and TRBJ2-3; 9 positions match TRBD1. CDR1 KGHDR and CDR2 SFDVKD come from the germline V gene. This CDR3 has 16 residues. With 2 bases clipped from V and 2 bases from J, the junction kept 4 bases outside the gene matches. The CDR3 coding sequence is TGTGCCACCAGTGATTCCGACAGGGGGGACACAGATACGCAGTATTTT. This encodes CATSDSDRGDTDTQYF.

This chain links TRBV3-1 (or the pseudogene TRBV3-2) with TRBJ2-3, with D tentatively TRBD2 (6 bases). The V end lost 0 bases, the J end lost 1 base, and 11 bases lay between the germline ends. This CDR3 contains 16 residues. Looked up from germline, CDR1 is LGHDT and CDR2 is YNNKEL (reference sequence). The CDR3 loop reads CASSQEERAGTDTQYF. The CDR3 region has the DNA TGTGCCAGCAGCCAAGAGGAGCGGGCCGGCACAGATACGCAGTATTTT.

Only one count was recorded for this clone. The V gene is TRBV27, the J gene TRBJ1-2; the match to TRBD1 covers 10 bases. CDR1 and CDR2 from the germline V gene are MNHEY and SMNVEV (reference sequence). CDR3 length: 14 amino acids. V lost 6 bases and J lost 4; bases outside the gene matches: 5. The CDR3 protein is CASRSDRGLYGYTF. DNA for the CDR3: TGTGCCAGCAGGTCAGACAGGGGGCTCTATGGCTACACCTTC.

This chain links TRBV27 with TRBJ2-7; TRBD1 agrees at 8 bases. The J segment lost 3 bases and the V segment lost 8 bases, leaving 9 bases of the junction unmatched. CDR3 length equals 14 residues. Germline V gene lookup returns CDR1 MNHEY and CDR2 SMNVEV (reference sequence). For the CDR3, the DNA is TGTGCCAGCGGGACCGGGACAGGAAACTACGAGCAGTACTTC. This encodes CASGTGTGNYEQYF.

V is TRBV30 and J is TRBJ1-5; 7 bases match TRBD1. V gave up 0 bases and J gave up 5 bases; unmatched junction bases: 7. CDR1 is GTSNPN and CDR2 is SVGIG in the germline V gene (reference sequence). This CDR3 is built from 15 residues. The CDR3 coding sequence is TGTGCCTGGAGTGTAGGAGACAGGGCAGATCAGCCCCAGCATTTT. Translation gives CAWSVGDRADQPQHF.

The chain uses TRBV19 and TRBJ1-2, with D maybe TRBD1 (5 bases). The V gene's germline CDR1 is LNHDA and CDR2 SQIVND (reference sequence). The CDR3 extends over 14 amino acids. V gave up 10 bases and J gave up 4 bases, with 19 bases separating them. The CDR3 DNA is TGTGCCACCAGCGAACCGGGGGGTCGCTATGGCTACACCTTC. Amino acid sequence: CATSEPGGRYGYTF.

V gene TRBV9 combines with J gene TRBJ2-1, with 11 bases matching TRBD2. CDR1 is SGDLS, CDR2 YYNGEE, per germline. The V segment lost 4 bases and the J segment 9 bases; nucleotides outside the gene matches: 12. The CDR3 is 16 residues long. CDR3 sequence (DNA): TGTGCCAGCAGCCCCTATAGCGGGGGGGCCTCAGGTGAGCAGTTCTTC. It is translated as CASSPYSGGASGEQFF.

The chain carries TRBV19 and TRBJ1-1, with D perhaps matching TRBD1 (5 bases). Germline V gene lookup returns CDR1 LNHDA and CDR2 SQIVND (reference sequence). V was clipped by 5 bases and J by 4 bases, with 17 bases between them. The CDR3 runs 15 residues. The DNA for the CDR3 is TGTGCCAGTAGTCCCACGACAGCCCGGGTCACTGAAGCTTTCTTT. This sequence encodes CASSPTTARVTEAFF.